Below are 28 T cell receptor beta chains sequenced from a single sample in a study of blood T cell repertoires in COVID-19. TCRdb's copy holds only in-frame clones and misses some; the assay was immunoSEQ multiplex PCR. This table has over 140,000 clones, around 79% appearing once. Sequencing input: PBMCs or T cells enriched from blood (not recorded which). The receptors here all came from a woman in her forties or fifties who had recovered from COVID-19.

The CDR3 region has the DNA TGTGCCAGCAGTTTTCAGGGGAGTGGCAATCAGCCCCAGCATTTT. Encoded protein: CASSFQGSGNQPQHF. The chain has TRBV27 and TRBJ1-5; perhaps TRBD1 as D (6 bases). Deletions cut 3 bases from V and 2 bases from J, with 11 bases between. Germline lookup yields CDR1 MNHEY and CDR2 SMNVEV (reference sequence). The CDR3 contains 15 residues.

This clone is a singleton in its sample. J is TRBJ2-7 and V is TRBV5-1; 8 bases fit TRBD2. This CDR3 comprises 14 residues. CDR1 SGHRS and CDR2 YFSETQ come from the germline V gene. The ends lost 3 bases at V and 0 bases at J; junction bases unmatched: 2. In nucleotides, the CDR3 is TGCGCCAGCAGCTCCGGACTAGCCTCCTACGAGCAGTACTTC. It encodes CASSSGLASYEQYF.

CDR3 in DNA: TGTGCCAGCAGCGACAATAGCGGGAATGAGCAGTTCTTC. This encodes CASSDNSGNEQFF. The chain recombines TRBV7-3 with TRBJ2-1; 7 bases are shared with TRBD2. Germline lookup yields CDR1 SGHTA and CDR2 FQGTGA. V shed 5 bases and J 7 bases; nucleotides not matched to a gene: 5. The CDR3 contains 13 residues.

This chain joins TRBV7-6 and TRBJ2-2; D is perhaps TRBD2 (7 bases). The CDR3 runs 13 residues. The germline V gene has CDR1 SGHVS and CDR2 FNYEAQ. In nucleotides, the CDR3 is TGTGCGGCGGGGGCACCGAACACCGGGGAGCTGTTTTTT. Translated: CAAGAPNTGELFF.

The chain uses TRBV7-2 and TRBJ1-6, with D maybe TRBD1 (6 bases). This CDR3 is built from 16 residues. CDR1 SGHTA and CDR2 FQGNSA come from the germline V gene. Trimming left V 5 bases short and J 3 bases short, with 14 bases between. CDR3 sequence (DNA): TGTGCCAGCAGCCCCCGGGACAAGGGCTATAATTCACCCCTCCACTTT. Translation gives CASSPRDKGYNSPLHF.

This clone has more than one count but fewer than ten. This chain joins TRBV5-8 and TRBJ1-5; D is uncertain. The CDR3 runs to 18 residues. V was shortened by 1 base and J by 0 bases, with 17 bases between the two germline ends. Germline V gene lookup returns CDR1 SGHTS and CDR2 YDEGEE. CDR3 nucleotides: TGTGCCAGCAGCTTGTGGAGATTACGTAAGAGTAGCAATCAGCCCCAGCATTTT. The encoded protein is CASSLWRLRKSSNQPQHF.

V is TRBV19 and J is TRBJ1-5; D is possibly TRBD1 (5 bases). Germline loops: CDR1 LNHDA, CDR2 SQIVND (reference sequence). V lost 2 bases and J lost 2, with 13 bases in between. There are 16 residues in the CDR3. CDR3 loop: CASSITPGGGNQPQHF. CDR3 DNA: TGTGCCAGTAGTATAACCCCGGGGGGTGGCAATCAGCCCCAGCATTTT.

This chain joins TRBV6-5 and TRBJ2-4; D possibly corresponds to TRBD2 (5 bases). Germline loops: CDR1 MNHEY, CDR2 SVGAGI. The CDR3 extends over 15 amino acids. Deletions cut 3 bases from V and 7 bases from J, with 16 bases between. The CDR3 coding sequence is TGTGCCAGCAGTTATGGGCGTCGGGGTTTGAACATTCAGTACTTC. It encodes CASSYGRRGLNIQYF.

The chain carries TRBV18 and TRBJ2-5; D ambiguous. Looked up from germline, CDR1 is KGHSH and CDR2 is LQKENI. V lost 3 bases and J 5 bases, leaving 10 bases between the germline ends. This CDR3 is built from 13 residues. The CDR3 loop reads CASSPALGETQYF. Written as DNA, the CDR3 is TGTGCCAGCTCACCGGCCCTCGGGGAGACCCAGTACTTC.

The chain has TRBV10-3 and TRBJ2-1, with 11 bases matching TRBD2. The CDR3 is made up of 16 amino acids. The germline gives CDR1 ENHRY, CDR2 SYGVKD. Trimming at V came to 2 bases and at J to 0 bases, leaving 0 bases not matched to a gene. The CDR3 DNA is TGTGCCATCAGTGAGGGACTAGCGGGCTCCTACAATGAGCAGTTCTTC. It specifies CAISEGLAGSYNEQFF.

The rearrangement links TRBV19 to TRBJ1-1; tentatively, D is TRBD1 (6 bases). Trimming cost V 6 bases and J 0 bases, with 8 bases left between them. The CDR3 covers 13 residues. The germline V gene encodes CDR1 LNHDA and CDR2 SQIVND (reference sequence). CDR3 sequence (DNA): TGTGCCAGTAGAGGACAGATGAACACTGAAGCTTTCTTT. This sequence encodes CASRGQMNTEAFF. Complete variable domain (other parts from reference TRBV19 and TRBJ1-1): DGGITQSPKYLFRKEGQNVTLSCEQNLNHDAMYWYRQDPGQGLRLIYYSQIVNDFQKGDIAEGYSVSREKKESFPLTVTSAQKNPTAFYLCASRGQMNTEAFFGQGTRLTVV.

The chain carries TRBV4-1 and TRBJ2-3; TRBD2 agrees at 11 bases. The V gene's germline CDR1 is MGHRA and CDR2 YSYEKL. The CDR3 covers 18 residues. Trimming cost V 0 bases and J 2 bases; bases outside gene matches: 7. CDR3 nucleotides: TGCGCCAGCAGCCAAGATAGACTAGCGGGACTTTACACAGATACGCAGTATTTT. It encodes CASSQDRLAGLYTDTQYF.

In its sample, this clone was seen a few times. This chain uses TRBV28 with TRBJ1-5; TRBD1 matches at 9 bases. The V and J ends lost 3 bases and 6 bases, in that order; junction bases with no gene match: 3. This CDR3 has 14 residues. Looked up from germline, CDR1 is MDHEN and CDR2 is SYDVKM. The CDR3 spells CASSLGTGLQPQHF. The CDR3 coding sequence is TGTGCCAGCAGTTTGGGGACAGGGCTTCAGCCCCAGCATTTT. Full variable domain (remainder filled in from reference TRBV28 and TRBJ1-5): DVKVTQSSRYLVKRTGEKVFLECVQDMDHENMFWYRQDPGLGLRLIYFSYDVKMKEKGDIPEGYSVSREKKERFSLILESASTNQTSMYLCASSLGTGLQPQHFGDGTRLSIL.

This clone was recorded only once. J is TRBJ2-5 and V is TRBV14; 8 bases map to TRBD2. Germline trimming cut 3 bases from V and 4 bases from J; bases unmatched to any gene: 7. The CDR3 runs to 15 residues. Germline V lookup: CDR1 SGHDN, CDR2 FVKESK. CDR3 loop: CASSQFSGGGETQYF. CDR3 nucleotide sequence: TGTGCCAGCAGCCAGTTCAGCGGGGGTGGAGAGACCCAGTACTTC.

The genes are TRBV18 and TRBJ1-2; the match to TRBD1 covers 7 bases. CDR3 size: 17 residues. Germline trimming cut 4 bases from V and 0 bases from J; bases unmatched to any gene: 11. Per the germline V gene, CDR1 is KGHSH and CDR2 is LQKENI. The DNA for the CDR3 is TGTGCCAGCTCACGGAGAGGCAGGGGGGTAGCTAACTATGGCTACACCTTC. It yields the protein CASSRRGRGVANYGYTF.

This chain joins TRBV29-1 and TRBJ1-2, with 8 nucleotides matching TRBD1. Per the germline V gene, CDR1 is SQVTM and CDR2 is ANQGSEA. This CDR3 comprises 12 residues. V lost 6 bases to trimming and J lost 3 bases; unmatched junction nucleotides: 3. The CDR3 spells CSVPGGYYGYTF. The CDR3 DNA reads TGCAGCGTACCAGGGGGCTACTATGGCTACACCTTC.

The chain has TRBV9 and TRBJ1-3; D uncertain. V dropped 0 bases and J dropped 4 bases, with 11 bases sitting between them. CDR3 length: 15 residues. Looked up from germline, CDR1 is SGDLS and CDR2 is YYNGEE. CDR3 loop: CASSVAVGSGNTIYF. In DNA form, the CDR3 reads TGTGCCAGCAGCGTAGCGGTTGGTTCAGGAAACACCATATATTTT.

J is TRBJ1-4 and V is TRBV6-5; TRBD1 agrees at 10 bases. The CDR3 length is 14 residues. The trim removed 6 bases at V and 7 bases at J, leaving 5 bases unmatched. Germline values: CDR1 MNHEY, CDR2 SVGAGI. The CDR3 spells CASSRGQGFEKLFF. CDR3 bases: TGTGCCAGCAGCCGGGGACAGGGGTTTGAAAAACTGTTTTTT.

This clone was seen just once. The chain couples TRBV2 to TRBJ1-6; possible D gene TRBD1, 5 bases. Trimming removed 5 bases from V and 7 bases from J, with 15 bases in between. CDR3 length: 15 residues. CDR1 and CDR2 from the germline V gene are SNHLY and FYNNEI. The CDR3 coding sequence is TGTGCCAGCAGTAGCGCAGGGTTGGGGAATTCACCCCTCCACTTT. This encodes CASSSAGLGNSPLHF.

CDR3 sequence reads: CASMPGDRSPYGYTF. In DNA, the CDR3 is TGCGCCAGCATGCCGGGGGACAGGAGTCCTTATGGCTACACCTTC. The chain has TRBV4-1 and TRBJ1-2; 8 bases agree with TRBD1. Germline V gene sequence: CDR1 MGHRA, CDR2 YSYEKL. The CDR3 has 15 residues. V gave up 7 bases and J gave up 5 bases; unmatched junction bases: 12.

This chain joins TRBV6-4 and TRBJ1-2; D perhaps matches TRBD1 (5 bases). The V and J ends lost 5 bases and 4 bases respectively, with 11 bases between them. Germline CDR1 reads MRHNA; CDR2 reads SNTAGT. The CDR3 covers 13 residues. The CDR3 spells CASSRGDGYGYTF. The DNA for the CDR3 is TGTGCCAGCAGTCGGGGGGATGGCTATGGCTACACCTTC.

The gene calls are TRBV2 and TRBJ2-6; tentatively, D is TRBD2 (5 bases). V shed 3 bases and J shed 0 bases, with 12 bases lying between them. CDR1 and CDR2 (germline): SNHLY, FYNNEI. There are 17 residues in the CDR3. The CDR3 bases are TGTGCCAGCAGTGAGTTCGGTGGAGGCTCTGGGGCCAACGTCCTGACTTTC. It is translated as CASSEFGGGSGANVLTF.

This clone was seen a few times. The chain recombines TRBV15 with TRBJ2-3; possibly TRBD1 for D (6 bases). CDR3 size: 12 residues. The V end lost 2 bases, the J end lost 6 bases, and 6 bases lay between the germline ends. CDR1 and CDR2 (germline): LNHNV, YYDKDF (reference sequence). The CDR3 region is CATSRQGDTQYF. As DNA, the CDR3 is TGTGCCACCAGCAGACAGGGGGATACGCAGTATTTT.

This clone was counted a single time. The V call is TRBV27, the J call TRBJ2-2; 8 bases are shared with TRBD2. The V gene's germline CDR1 is MNHEY and CDR2 SMNVEV (reference sequence). V trimming: 7 bases; J trimming: 1 base; junction bases outside the gene matches: 5. The CDR3 spans 15 residues. CDR3 region: CASTTGTRNTGELFF. Written as DNA, the CDR3 is TGTGCCAGCACTACCGGGACTAGGAACACCGGGGAGCTGTTTTTT.

The chain employs TRBV4-1 and TRBJ2-3; a possible D gene is TRBD1 (5 bases). Trimming took 4 bases from V and 4 from J, leaving 9 bases between them. This CDR3 region has 13 residues. Germline assignment: CDR1 MGHRA and CDR2 YSYEKL. CDR3 bases: TGCGCCAGCAGCCTTTCAGGGCCAGATACGCAGTATTTT. Its translation is CASSLSGPDTQYF.

Only one count was recorded for this clone. The CDR3, as DNA: TGTGCCAGCAGTTCCCCCGAAGGGAGGGCCCAGCCCCAGCATTTT. Protein sequence: CASSSPEGRAQPQHF. V is TRBV28 and J is TRBJ1-5; D gene uncertain. The CDR3 is 15 amino acids. Germline CDR1 reads MDHEN; CDR2 reads SYDVKM. With 4 bases removed from V and 7 bases from J, the gap between germline ends came to 17 bases.

The CDR3 spells CASSHSPGQGGGYTF. CDR3 bases: TGTGCCAGCAGCCACTCCCCGGGACAGGGGGGCGGCTACACCTTC. The gene calls are TRBV3-1 (or the pseudogene TRBV3-2) and TRBJ1-2; 11 bases match TRBD1. The V segment lost 3 bases and the J segment 8 bases; nucleotides outside the gene matches: 8. Germline lookup yields CDR1 LGHDT and CDR2 YNNKEL (reference sequence). The CDR3 has 15 residues.

The chain uses TRBV7-8 and TRBJ1-4, with a weak D call TRBD1 (5 bases). Germline assignment: CDR1 SGHVS and CDR2 FQNEAQ. The ends were cut back, 5 bases at V and 2 bases at J, with 18 bases in the middle. This CDR3 is built from 17 residues. The CDR3 bases are TGTGCCAGCAGCCGGGGGATGGGGGGGATGACTAATGAAAAACTGTTTTTT. Protein: CASSRGMGGMTNEKLFF.